These 21 T cell receptor beta chains came from one sample sequenced in a study of blood T cell repertoires in COVID-19. The data were produced by immunoSEQ multiplex PCR, yet TCRdb's version contains in-frame clones alone and is incomplete. The data show approximately 120,000 clones, with less than 90% seen just once and 25% to 30% held by the top ten. The specimen sequenced was peripheral blood. The receptors stem from a woman at least 80 years old with acute or convalescent COVID-19.

J is TRBJ2-7 and V is TRBV11-2; the match to TRBD2 covers 7 bases. The CDR3 spans 17 residues. Germline CDR1 and CDR2: SGHAT and FQNNGV. V lost 1 base and J lost 5; bases outside the gene matches: 14. DNA for the CDR3: TGTGCCAGCAGCTTAGGTTGGCGGGGGAGTGTGGGGAACGAGCAGTACGTC. It translates to CASSLGWRGSVGNEQYV.

The chain carries TRBV5-1 and TRBJ2-3; TRBD1 agrees at 8 bases. CDR3 size: 15 residues. The trim removed 4 bases at V and 2 bases at J, leaving 6 bases unmatched. CDR1 is SGHRS, CDR2 YFSETQ, per germline. DNA for the CDR3: TGCGCCAGCAGCCTCAACAGGGGGATCACAGATACGCAGTATTTT. Its translation is CASSLNRGITDTQYF.

This chain connects TRBV28 to TRBJ1-6; possibly TRBD1 for D (6 bases). Germline CDR1 and CDR2: MDHEN and SYDVKM. The V end was cut by 5 bases, the J end by 7 bases, with 18 bases between. The CDR3 has 16 amino acids. Here the CDR3 DNA reads TGTGCCAGCAGTCCTGGGGGAATCCAGGGGAATTCACCCCTCCACTTT. This codes for CASSPGGIQGNSPLHF.

This clone has a single count. V usage is TRBV7-9 and J usage is TRBJ2-1; TRBD2 matches at 13 bases. V trimming: 0 bases; J trimming: 8 bases; junction bases outside the gene matches: 7. Per germline, CDR1 SEHNR and CDR2 FQNEAQ (reference sequence). This CDR3 spans 17 amino acids. The CDR3: CASSLAFTSGGAHEQFF. As DNA, the CDR3 is TGTGCCAGCAGCTTAGCTTTTACTAGCGGGGGGGCGCATGAGCAGTTCTTC.

The rearrangement joins TRBV6-5 to TRBJ1-2, with D unresolved. CDR3 length: 13 residues. CDR1 and CDR2 from the germline V gene are MNHEY and SVGAGI. V was cut by 3 bases and J by 7 bases, with 12 bases left in between. CDR3 DNA sequence: TGTGCCAGCAGTTATCTCCAGGCTGGTGGCTACACCTTC. It encodes CASSYLQAGGYTF.

V and J are TRBV5-1 and TRBJ2-2; D gene unclear. CDR3 length: 16 amino acids. V gave up 4 bases and J gave up 3 bases, with 16 bases separating them. In germline, CDR1 is SGHRS, CDR2 YFSETQ. CDR3 in DNA: TGCGCCAGCAGCCTGTCAACTGCTCGCGACACCGGGGAGCTGTTTTTT. Amino acid sequence: CASSLSTARDTGELFF.

The chain employs TRBV6-6 and TRBJ2-7; 8 nucleotides match TRBD2. With 7 bases clipped from V and 5 bases from J, the junction kept 10 bases outside the gene matches. Germline lookup yields CDR1 MNHNY and CDR2 SVGAGI (reference sequence). The CDR3 is made up of 14 amino acids. The CDR3 DNA sequence: TGTGCCAGCACACCTCCGGGACTAGAGCACGAGCAGTACTTC. Protein sequence: CASTPPGLEHEQYF.

This clone has just a few counts. This chain links TRBV19 with TRBJ2-5, with TRBD1 identical over 11 bases. This CDR3 contains 14 residues. V shed 6 bases, J shed 4 bases, and the junction held 4 bases outside the gene matches. Looked up from germline, CDR1 is LNHDA and CDR2 is SQIVND (reference sequence). CDR3 sequence reads: CASRDRGRGETQYF. Written as DNA, the CDR3 is TGTGCCAGTAGGGACAGGGGGCGAGGAGAGACCCAGTACTTC.

This sequence joins TRBV28 and TRBJ1-1; maybe TRBD1 (5 bases). The germline V gene has CDR1 MDHEN and CDR2 SYDVKM. Trimming removed 2 bases at V and 3 bases at J, with 16 bases between. The CDR3 extends over 16 amino acids. CDR3 in amino acids: CASSLLTGRRDTEAFF. CDR3 sequence (DNA): TGTGCCAGCAGTTTACTGACGGGACGGAGGGACACTGAAGCTTTCTTT.

This clone was found once. The V call is TRBV3-1 (or the pseudogene TRBV3-2), the J call TRBJ2-7; D may be TRBD1 (6 bases). V was cut by 0 bases and J by 4 bases, with 13 bases left in between. CDR1 LGHDT and CDR2 YNNKEL come from the germline V gene (reference sequence). The CDR3 totals 15 residues. This CDR3 is CASSQEWQGLYEQYF. Here the CDR3 DNA reads TGTGCCAGCAGCCAAGAGTGGCAGGGGCTTTACGAGCAGTACTTC.

This chain connects TRBV7-6 to TRBJ1-4; 9 bases map to TRBD1. Germline V lookup: CDR1 SGHVS, CDR2 FNYEAQ. Trimming removed 0 bases from V and 0 bases from J; junction bases left unmatched: 14. This CDR3 spans 21 amino acids. CDR3 region: CASSLARGQGWKIATNEKLFF. The DNA for the CDR3 is TGTGCCAGCAGCTTAGCGCGGGGACAGGGTTGGAAGATTGCAACTAATGAAAAACTGTTTTTT.

V usage is TRBV10-3 and J usage is TRBJ2-3; TRBD2 matches at 10 bases. This CDR3 region has 18 residues. CDR1 and CDR2 (germline): ENHRY, SYGVKD. Losses at the gene ends were 10 bases for V and 5 bases for J; bases not matched to a gene: 21. The CDR3 DNA follows: TGTGCCACCAAGGACACTTGGGCTAGCGGGGGACCGGGAGATACGCAGTATTTT. Its translation: CATKDTWASGGPGDTQYF.

For this clone: The same CDR3 can be traced to other DNA sequences in this sample. V and J are TRBV18 and TRBJ1-1, with D possibly being TRBD1 (5 bases). The V and J ends lost 0 bases and 4 bases respectively, with 12 bases between them. The germline V gene encodes CDR1 KGHSH and CDR2 LQKENI. The CDR3 has 15 residues. Here the CDR3 DNA reads TGTGCCAGCTCACCACCAGGCGGGGGAGGCACTGAAGCTTTCTTT. Translated: CASSPPGGGGTEAFF.

This chain uses TRBV2 with TRBJ1-1, with a possible D match to TRBD1 (5 bases). V lost 7 bases and J lost 0, with 15 bases in between. Germline V gene lookup returns CDR1 SNHLY and CDR2 FYNNEI. This CDR3 has 15 residues. CDR3 bases: TGTGCCAGCACCCCTGGCCCAGGGCTGAACACTGAAGCTTTCTTT. It encodes CASTPGPGLNTEAFF.

This clone has more than one count but fewer than ten. The V gene is TRBV6-5, the J gene TRBJ1-1; TRBD1 is a possible D gene (5 bases). Trimming cost V 0 bases and J 0 bases, with 8 bases left between them. CDR1 is MNHEY, CDR2 SVGAGI, per germline. CDR3 length: 15 amino acids. The CDR3 loop is CASSYSWGVNTEAFF. Here the CDR3 DNA reads TGTGCCAGCAGTTACTCGTGGGGGGTGAACACTGAAGCTTTCTTT.

This chain joins TRBV2 and TRBJ2-7, with D unclear. The CDR3 runs to 13 residues. The germline V gene encodes CDR1 SNHLY and CDR2 FYNNEI. The V end lost 0 bases, the J end lost 4 bases, and 7 bases lay between the germline ends. The CDR3 nucleotides read TGTGCCAGCAGTGAAGCACCCGGTTACGAGCAGTACGTC. It codes for CASSEAPGYEQYV.

This clone was found once. V and J are TRBV9 and TRBJ2-3, with a weak D call TRBD2 (5 bases). In germline, CDR1 is SGDLS, CDR2 YYNGEE. The CDR3 has 16 residues. Trimming removed 4 bases at V and 5 bases at J, with 20 bases between. The CDR3 sequence: CASSPRSPPSGDTQYF. Written as DNA, the CDR3 is TGTGCCAGCAGCCCCCGTTCCCCCCCCAGCGGAGATACGCAGTATTTT.

The V gene is TRBV11-2, the J gene TRBJ1-1, with TRBD1 as a possible D gene (6 bases). This CDR3 comprises 13 residues. Trimming shortened V by 9 bases and J by 1 base, and 12 bases separated the two germline ends. Germline CDR1 SGHAT, CDR2 FQNNGV. CDR3 sequence (DNA): TGTGCCAGTTCTCGGGACAAGAACACTGAAGCTTTCTTT. This codes for CASSRDKNTEAFF.

The CDR3 DNA is TGTGCCAGCACGCCGGTTGGGCCCATGAACACTGAAGCTTTCTTT. This gives the protein CASTPVGPMNTEAFF. V usage is TRBV28 and J usage is TRBJ1-1; D ambiguous. In germline, CDR1 is MDHEN, CDR2 SYDVKM. This CDR3 is 15 amino acids long. Deletions cut 7 bases from V and 0 bases from J, with 15 bases between. Filled out from reference TRBV28 and TRBJ1-1, the complete variable domain reads DVKVTQSSRYLVKRTGEKVFLECVQDMDHENMFWYRQDPGLGLRLIYFSYDVKMKEKGDIPEGYSVSREKKERFSLILESASTNQTSMYLCASTPVGPMNTEAFFGQGTRLTVV.

In DNA, the CDR3 is TGTGCCAGTAGGCTGAGCGGGGGGGCATACAATGAGCAGTTCTTC. It codes for CASRLSGGAYNEQFF. The chain combines TRBV19 with TRBJ2-1; TRBD2 agrees at 10 bases. Germline V gives CDR1 LNHDA, CDR2 SQIVND (reference sequence). The CDR3 runs to 15 residues. V dropped 6 bases and J dropped 4; count of bases not matched to a gene: 6.

CDR3 amino acids: CASSLRGTENSPLHF. The CDR3 coding sequence is TGTGCCAGCAGCTTACGCGGGACGGAAAATTCACCCCTCCACTTT. V and J are TRBV11-2 and TRBJ1-6, with D tentatively TRBD1 (5 bases). V was clipped by 2 bases and J by 7 bases, with 12 bases between them. The length of the CDR3 is 15 residues. Per the germline V gene, CDR1 is SGHAT and CDR2 is FQNNGV.